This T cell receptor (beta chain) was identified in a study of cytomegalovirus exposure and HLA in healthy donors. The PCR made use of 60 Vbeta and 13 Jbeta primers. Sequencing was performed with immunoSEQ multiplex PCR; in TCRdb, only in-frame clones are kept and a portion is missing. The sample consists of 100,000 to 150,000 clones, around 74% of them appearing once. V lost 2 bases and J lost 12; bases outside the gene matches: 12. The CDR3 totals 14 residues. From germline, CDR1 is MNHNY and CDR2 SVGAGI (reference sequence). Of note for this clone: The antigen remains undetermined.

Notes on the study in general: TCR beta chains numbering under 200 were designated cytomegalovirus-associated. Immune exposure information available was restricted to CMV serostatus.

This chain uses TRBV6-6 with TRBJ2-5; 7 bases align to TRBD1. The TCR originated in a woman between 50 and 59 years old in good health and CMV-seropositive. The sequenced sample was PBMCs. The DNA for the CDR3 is TGTGCCAGCAGTTACAAGAGACAGGGTGGAGAGAAGTACTTC. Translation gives CASSYKRQGGEKYF.